These 27 T cell receptor beta chains were all obtained from the same sample, sequenced in a study of T-cell reconstitution after alpha-beta-depleted transplantation in children. Using unique molecular identifiers, the investigators prepared the TCRbeta library. MiXCR was run by TCRdb on the PCR reads, yielding one entry per CDR3 protein. Altogether 200,000 or so distinct CDR3 sequences are present, about 8.2% being singletons, with the ten largest covering 35%. Material: PBMCs, mostly from graft donor cells, obtained 360 days after TCRalphabeta/CD19-depleted stem cell transplant. Receptors were obtained from a male patient between 2 and 15 years old who had a stem cell transplant for acute myeloid leukemia, so the T cells may come from the graft donor.

The chain links TRBV10-3 to TRBJ2-5, with D uncertain. Looked up from germline, CDR1 is ENHRY and CDR2 is SYGVKD. This CDR3 is built from 15 residues. V was clipped by 4 bases and J by 3 bases, with 15 bases between them. The CDR3: CAISVAREREETQYF. In nucleotides, the CDR3 is TGTGCCATCAGTGTTGCCCGAGAGAGAGAAGAGACCCAGTACTTC.

In its sample, this clonotype was seen a few times. The rearrangement links TRBV5-1 to TRBJ2-3, with TRBD2 matching 7 bases. V gave up 4 bases and J gave up 1 base; unmatched junction bases: 9. Germline V gene lookup returns CDR1 SGHRS and CDR2 YFSETQ. The CDR3 loop spans 16 amino acids. CDR3 residues: CASSAHASGGTDTQYF. CDR3 sequence (DNA): TGCGCCAGCAGCGCGCATGCTAGCGGAGGCACAGATACGCAGTATTTT.

This clonotype has at least ten counts. The gene calls are TRBV18 and TRBJ2-1, with 11 nucleotides matching TRBD2. V was clipped by 3 bases and J by 8 bases; unmatched bases: 12. Germline-derived CDR1 and CDR2 are KGHSH and LQKENI. The CDR3 totals 17 residues. CDR3 region: CASSPPLSSGRVDEQFF. DNA for the CDR3: TGTGCCAGCTCACCGCCTTTGAGTAGCGGGAGGGTAGATGAGCAGTTCTTC.

CDR3 in amino acids: CASSRTGQGSSYEQYV. In DNA, the CDR3 is TGTGCCAGCAGCCGAACGGGACAGGGAAGCTCCTACGAGCAGTACGTC. The chain has TRBV6-2 or TRBV6-3 and TRBJ2-7, with 9 bases fitting TRBD1. J lost 0 bases, V lost 6 bases, and 9 bases had no gene match. There are 16 residues in the CDR3. Germline V gene data show CDR1 as MNHEY and CDR2 as SVGEGT.

The V call is TRBV12-3 or TRBV12-4, the J call TRBJ1-2; D is undetermined. The CDR3 spans 14 residues. V was pared by 5 bases and J by 3 bases, with 13 bases between. In nucleotides, the CDR3 is TGTGCCAGCAGTCTGAATACTTTTGACTATGGCTACACCTTC. This translates into CASSLNTFDYGYTF.

The table lists this clonotype with a few counts. CDR3 sequence reads: CASIPPHTRETQYF. The DNA of the CDR3 is TGTGCCAGCATCCCACCCCATACGAGAGAGACCCAGTACTTC. The V and J genes are TRBV7-2 and TRBJ2-5, with D hard to call. The V end lost 7 bases, the J end lost 4 bases, and 16 bases lay between the germline ends. From germline, CDR1 is SGHTA and CDR2 FQGNSA. This CDR3 has 14 amino acids.

This clonotype showed up many times. This chain uses TRBV10-3 with TRBJ2-2, with 7 bases matching TRBD1. This CDR3 is built from 16 residues. V shed 3 bases, J shed 2 bases, and the junction held 6 bases outside the gene matches. Looked up from germline, CDR1 is ENHRY and CDR2 is SYGVKD. The chain's CDR3 is CAISDPGTVNTGELFF. CDR3 nucleotides: TGTGCCATCAGTGATCCCGGGACAGTCAACACCGGGGAGCTGTTTTTT.

V gene TRBV12-3 or TRBV12-4 combines with J gene TRBJ2-3, with D uncertain. V lost 0 bases and J lost 0, with 7 bases in between. CDR3 length: 15 residues. The chain's CDR3 is CASSLAGSSTDTQYF. The DNA for the CDR3 is TGTGCCAGCAGTTTAGCGGGATCTAGCACAGATACGCAGTATTTT.

A few counts support this clonotype. The genes are TRBV7-2 and TRBJ1-3, with 7 bases aligning to TRBD1. Trimming took 5 bases from V and 0 from J; bases not matched to a gene: 7. Germline loops: CDR1 SGHTA, CDR2 FQGNSA. The CDR3 is 16 amino acids. This chain's CDR3 is CASSRQGLSSGNTIYF. CDR3 nucleotide sequence: TGTGCCAGCAGCCGACAGGGTTTAAGCTCTGGAAACACCATATATTTT.

This chain uses TRBV18 with TRBJ2-7; D perhaps matches TRBD1 (6 bases). Germline-derived CDR1 and CDR2 are KGHSH and LQKENI. The CDR3 extends over 15 amino acids. V was trimmed by 1 base and J by 0 bases, leaving 10 bases between them. CDR3 region: CASSPQRGNSYEQYF. The CDR3 DNA reads TGTGCCAGCTCACCACAGAGGGGGAACTCCTACGAGCAGTACTTC.

This chain links TRBV15 with TRBJ2-2; 9 positions agree with TRBD2. After removal of 1 base from V and 4 bases from J, the junction contained 10 bases not matched to a gene. CDR3 size: 18 residues. Per the germline V gene, CDR1 is LNHNV and CDR2 is YYDKDF (reference sequence). The CDR3 protein is CATSRGSIQREVTGELFF. The CDR3 DNA reads as TGTGCCACCAGCAGAGGTTCCATCCAGCGGGAGGTCACCGGGGAGCTGTTTTTT.

This chain connects TRBV29-1 to TRBJ2-7; a weak D match, TRBD1 (6 bases). Germline CDR1 is SQVTM and CDR2 is ANQGSEA. With 7 bases removed from V and 4 bases from J, the gap between germline ends came to 17 bases. This CDR3 has 13 residues. The CDR3, as DNA: TGCAGCGCCCGTTTTGGCGACAGGTACGAGCAGTACGTC. Protein: CSARFGDRYEQYV.

The genes are TRBV4-2 and TRBJ2-1; TRBD2 matches at 9 bases. V lost 2 bases and J lost 8; bases outside the gene matches: 13. This CDR3 region has 17 residues. The germline V gene encodes CDR1 LGHNA and CDR2 YNFKEQ. The CDR3 reads CASSQLTGTSSLDEQFF. CDR3 DNA sequence: TGTGCCAGCAGCCAACTCACAGGGACTAGCTCTTTAGATGAGCAGTTCTTC.

This clonotype was picked up many times. This chain joins TRBV2 and TRBJ1-3; no definite D call. The CDR3 is 13 residues long. Per the germline V gene, CDR1 is SNHLY and CDR2 is FYNNEI. The ends were cut back, 7 bases at V and 0 bases at J, with 7 bases in the middle. The CDR3 sequence is CASIGSSGNTIYF. The CDR3 region has the DNA TGTGCCAGCATTGGAAGCTCTGGAAACACCATATATTTT.

This clonotype came up many times. The V gene is TRBV5-1, the J gene TRBJ2-5; TRBD1 is a possible D gene (6 bases). V was trimmed by 2 bases and J by 3 bases, leaving 11 bases between them. CDR1 is SGHRS and CDR2 is YFSETQ in the germline V gene. The CDR3 is 14 amino acids. The CDR3 is CASSFRQAEETQYF. The CDR3 region has the DNA TGCGCCAGCAGCTTCAGACAGGCCGAAGAGACCCAGTACTTC.

The chain couples TRBV7-9 to TRBJ1-4; D may be TRBD1 (5 bases). This CDR3 has 13 amino acids. The V and J ends lost 5 bases and 7 bases respectively, with 11 bases between them. CDR1 is SEHNR and CDR2 is FQNEAQ in the germline V gene (reference sequence). CDR3 protein: CASSQNGGEKLFF. DNA of the CDR3: TGTGCCAGCAGCCAGAACGGGGGTGAAAAACTGTTTTTT.

Many counts were recorded for this clonotype. This chain connects TRBV20-1 to TRBJ2-7, with D possibly matching TRBD2 (6 bases). The CDR3 is 14 residues long. V lost 3 bases and J lost 0, with 12 bases in between. Germline CDR1 and CDR2: DFQATT and SNEGSKA (reference sequence). The CDR3 DNA follows: TGCAGTGCTAGTATAGCGGTTAACTCCTACGAGCAGTACTTC. Translated: CSASIAVNSYEQYF.

There are many counts of this clonotype. The rearrangement uses TRBV3-1 and TRBJ2-1, with D perhaps TRBD1 (5 bases). The CDR3 is made up of 13 amino acids. Germline V lookup: CDR1 LGHDT, CDR2 YNNKEL (reference sequence). V lost 3 bases, J lost 4 bases, and 7 bases lay in between. The CDR3 DNA sequence: TGTGCCAGCAGCCAGGCAGGGTACAATGAGCAGTTCTTC. Protein: CASSQAGYNEQFF.

This clonotype was counted between two and nine times. The chain couples TRBV12-3 or TRBV12-4 to TRBJ2-7, with TRBD2 as a possible D gene (5 bases). This CDR3 has 12 residues. V was trimmed by 3 bases and J by 9 bases, leaving 12 bases between them. In DNA form, the CDR3 reads TGTGCCAGCAGTTTTTCGGGGATGAGGCAGTACTTC. Protein product: CASSFSGMRQYF.

This clonotype was counted only a few times. V usage is TRBV27 and J usage is TRBJ2-1, with D possibly matching TRBD2 (7 bases). The germline V gene encodes CDR1 MNHEY and CDR2 SMNVEV (reference sequence). V was trimmed by 6 bases and J by 4 bases, leaving 19 bases between them. The CDR3 has 16 amino acids. CDR3 amino acids: CASRDRDYQGYNEQFF. CDR3 in DNA: TGTGCCAGCAGGGATCGGGACTATCAGGGGTACAATGAGCAGTTCTTC.

The sample holds a few counts of this clonotype. V usage is TRBV6-6 and J usage is TRBJ2-7; D is possibly TRBD2 (6 bases). V was clipped by 11 bases and J by 3 bases, with 14 bases between them. There are 12 residues in the CDR3. The V gene's germline CDR1 is MNHNY and CDR2 SVGAGI (reference sequence). This CDR3 is CAAGRNGYEQYF. The CDR3 region has the DNA TGTGCCGCCGGGAGAAATGGCTACGAGCAGTACTTC.

In its sample, this clonotype was seen many times. The chain recombines TRBV10-3 with TRBJ2-1; TRBD2 aligns across 10 bases. Germline values: CDR1 ENHRY, CDR2 SYGVKD. This CDR3 has 15 residues. J was trimmed by 4 bases and V by 3 bases; bases with no gene match: 3. The CDR3 DNA reads as TGTGCCATCAGTGACGGGACTAGCGATTACAATGAGCAGTTCTTC. Its protein is CAISDGTSDYNEQFF.

This clonotype has a count of ten or more. This chain links TRBV12-3 or TRBV12-4 with TRBJ2-1, with 10 positions matching TRBD2. Trimming at V came to 6 bases and at J to 9 bases, leaving 8 bases not matched to a gene. The CDR3 is 14 amino acids. This chain's CDR3 is CASRGLAEGGEQFF. The DNA of the CDR3 is TGTGCCAGCAGAGGACTAGCGGAGGGGGGTGAGCAGTTCTTC.

This clonotype was counted many times. The gene calls are TRBV5-1 and TRBJ2-5; D is undetermined. Germline V gene lookup returns CDR1 SGHRS and CDR2 YFSETQ. Trimming took off 1 base at V and 5 bases at J, with 6 bases between the two ends. CDR3 length: 12 amino acids. CDR3 sequence: CASSLTPETQYF. CDR3 nucleotide sequence: TGCGCCAGCAGCTTGACACCGGAGACCCAGTACTTC.

This clonotype was picked up many times. V and J are TRBV5-1 and TRBJ2-1; D tentatively reads TRBD1 or TRBD2 (6 bases each). CDR1 and CDR2 (germline): SGHRS, YFSETQ. Deletions cut 0 bases from V and 9 bases from J, with 22 bases between. The CDR3 covers 17 residues. DNA of the CDR3: TGCGCCAGCAGCTTGGGGCAGGGAGTTGGGGGGACAACTGAGCAGTTCTTC. Encoded protein: CASSLGQGVGGTTEQFF.

This clonotype was counted at least ten times. The rearrangement joins TRBV15 to TRBJ2-5; D gene unclear. From germline, CDR1 is LNHNV and CDR2 YYDKDF (reference sequence). V lost 0 bases to trimming and J lost 5 bases, with 13 bases between them. The CDR3 spans 15 residues. CDR3: CATSRDLGSRETQYF. DNA for the CDR3: TGTGCCACCAGCAGAGATCTTGGTAGTCGGGAGACCCAGTACTTC.

In its sample, this clonotype was seen many times. This rearrangement joins TRBV14 to TRBJ2-2; D may be TRBD2 (5 bases). The germline V and J ends were trimmed by 4 bases and 6 bases, with 12 bases remaining between them. The V gene's germline CDR1 is SGHDN and CDR2 FVKESK. This CDR3 spans 14 amino acids. The CDR3 sequence is CASSPLARSGELFF. The CDR3 DNA reads as TGTGCCAGCAGCCCTCTAGCAAGGTCCGGGGAGCTGTTTTTT. Drawing the rest from reference TRBV14 and TRBJ2-2, the complete variable domain is EAGVTQFPSHSVIEKGQTVTLRCDPISGHDNLYWYRRVMGKEIKFLLHFVKESKQDESGMPNNRFLAERTGGTYSTLKVQPAELEDSGVYFCASSPLARSGELFFGEGSRLTVL.